Listed below are T cell receptor beta chains from one sample, sequenced in a study of blood T cell repertoires in COVID-19. Data came from immunoSEQ multiplex PCR; TCRdb stores just in-frame clones and leaves some out. This sample has some 70,000 clones, with roughly 80% found just once. The source material was peripheral blood. The receptors were sampled from a man aged 50-59 years with COVID-19, enrolled during active disease. CDR3s include the opening cysteine and the closing phenylalanine or tryptophan. D genes are given only for firm matches. Rows may omit the clone size; those that give it use once, few, many or a size class.

V gene	D gene	J gene	clone size	CDR3 protein	CDR3 DNA
TRBV6-1	NA	TRBJ1-1	NA	CASSDETEAFF	TGTGCCAGCAGTGATGAGACTGAAGCTTTCTTT
TRBV3-1/TRBV3-2	TRBD2	TRBJ2-7	NA	CASSQDMLAGPYEQYF	TGTGCCAGCAGCCAAGATATGCTAGCGGGGCCCTACGAGCAGTACTTC
TRBV19	NA	TRBJ2-5	NA	CASSSRRGIGETQYF	TGTGCCAGTAGTTCCCGGCGCGGCATCGGGGAGACCCAGTACTTC
TRBV11-2	TRBD1	TRBJ1-4	NA	CASSLTLDRGSEKLFF	TGTGCCAGCAGCCTCACCCTGGACAGGGGGAGTGAAAAACTGTTTTTT
TRBV28	NA	TRBJ1-3	NA	CASSLLGNTIYF	TGTGCCAGCAGTTTATTAGGAAACACCATATATTTT
TRBV28	TRBD1	TRBJ1-2	few	CASSSTGFGGYTF	TGTGCCAGCAGCTCGACAGGGTTCGGCGGCTACACCTTC
TRBV25-1	TRBD2	TRBJ2-3	many	CASSESLAGVHPDTQYF	TGTGCCAGCAGTGAATCCCTAGCGGGAGTTCACCCAGATACGCAGTATTTT
TRBV7-2	TRBD2	TRBJ2-7	NA	CASSALAGVFYEQYF	TGTGCCAGCAGCGCACTAGCGGGAGTGTTCTACGAGCAGTACTTC
TRBV27	TRBD2	TRBJ2-1	once	CASSLRGVSSYNEQFF	TGTGCCAGCAGCCTCCGGGGGGTTAGCTCCTACAATGAGCAGTTCTTC
TRBV25-1	NA	TRBJ1-6	NA	CASSGQDGSPLHF	TGTGCCAGCAGTGGACAGGACGGTTCACCCCTCCACTTT
TRBV19	TRBD2	TRBJ2-1	NA	CASGTSGYNEQFF	TGTGCCAGTGGGACTAGCGGCTACAATGAGCAGTTCTTC